The 30 T cell receptor beta chains reported below all come from one sample, sequenced in a study of cytomegalovirus exposure and HLA in healthy donors. This PCR relied on a set of 60 Vbeta primers and 13 Jbeta primers. Sequencing used immunoSEQ multiplex PCR; TCRdb keeps in-frame clones, though not all of them. The sample shows nearly 95,000 clones, roughly two thirds of them seen only once. The sample comprised PBMCs. The source of these receptors is a woman aged 25 to 39 in good health and CMV-seronegative.

The chain joins TRBV5-8 to TRBJ1-5; D gene unclear. Per the germline V gene, CDR1 is SGHTS and CDR2 is YDEGEE. The CDR3 consists of 17 residues. V lost 2 bases and J lost 0, with 15 bases in between. CDR3 in DNA: TGTGCCAGCAGCTTCGATCTATCGAGTTCTAGCAATCAGCCCCAGCATTTT. It codes for CASSFDLSSSSNQPQHF.

The chain carries TRBV4-1 and TRBJ2-1; 11 nucleotides align to TRBD2. V was clipped by 1 base and J by 6 bases; unmatched bases: 8. The CDR3 is 17 amino acids. Germline CDR1 reads MGHRA; CDR2 reads YSYEKL. CDR3 coding DNA: TGCGCCAGCAGCCAAGGATTTTTAGCGGGGGGGATCAATGAGCAGTTCTTC. This gives the protein CASSQGFLAGGINEQFF.

The rearrangement joins TRBV5-1 to TRBJ1-3, with a weak D call TRBD1 (6 bases). Germline CDR1 is SGHRS and CDR2 is YFSETQ. Trimming stripped 6 bases from V and 0 bases from J, with 13 bases between. The CDR3 contains 15 residues. CDR3 region: CASTTDRRSGNTIYF. The DNA of the CDR3 is TGCGCCAGCACTACCGACAGGCGCTCTGGAAACACCATATATTTT.

The V and J genes are TRBV5-4 and TRBJ2-1; 9 bases align to TRBD1. The length of the CDR3 is 13 residues. Germline lookup yields CDR1 SGHNT and CDR2 YYREEE (reference sequence). Trimming at V came to 5 bases and at J to 4 bases, leaving 1 base not matched to a gene. The CDR3 DNA reads TGTGCCAGCAGTGGACAGGGGTACAATGAGCAGTTCTTC. Residues: CASSGQGYNEQFF.

In its sample, this clone was seen once. The chain joins TRBV5-1 to TRBJ2-7, with 8 positions matching TRBD2. Germline loops: CDR1 SGHRS, CDR2 YFSETQ. This CDR3 contains 18 residues. Losses at the gene ends were 4 bases for V and 0 bases for J; bases not matched to a gene: 15. The CDR3 loop reads CASSPGRAGGFSSYEQYF. CDR3 nucleotides: TGCGCCAGCAGCCCGGGTCGGGCGGGGGGTTTTAGCTCCTACGAGCAGTACTTC.

This clone has only one observation. This chain joins TRBV14 and TRBJ1-4; TRBD1 matches 8 bases. The CDR3 extends over 16 amino acids. Trimming took 1 base from V and 5 from J; bases not matched to a gene: 6. CDR1 and CDR2 from the germline V gene are SGHDN and FVKESK. In DNA, the CDR3 is TGTGCCAGCAGCCAAGGAAAGACAGGGGCGAATGAAAAACTGTTTTTT. It specifies CASSQGKTGANEKLFF.

The rearrangement links TRBV4-2 to TRBJ1-1; D is unresolved. The germline V gene has CDR1 LGHNA and CDR2 YNFKEQ. Trimming shortened V by 1 base and J by 7 bases, and 16 bases separated the two germline ends. CDR3 length: 15 amino acids. CDR3 bases: TGTGCCAGCAGCCAAGCCTGGCTAGGAGGTAATGAAGCTTTCTTT. Its protein product is CASSQAWLGGNEAFF.

The chain couples TRBV10-3 to TRBJ2-7; no firm D call. The CDR3 contains 12 residues. Germline values: CDR1 ENHRY, CDR2 SYGVKD. Trimming cost V 3 bases and J 4 bases, with 7 bases left between them. This CDR3 is CAISDRDYEQYF. The DNA of the CDR3 is TGTGCCATCAGTGATCGCGATTACGAGCAGTACTTC.

The gene calls are TRBV19 and TRBJ1-2; maybe TRBD1 (6 bases). Germline CDR1 is LNHDA and CDR2 is SQIVND (reference sequence). Trimming removed 9 bases from V and 4 bases from J, with 12 bases in between. The CDR3 has 12 amino acids. This CDR3 reads CASAQDSYGYTF. Here the CDR3 DNA reads TGTGCCAGCGCCCAGGACAGCTATGGCTACACCTTC.

The chain carries TRBV25-1 and TRBJ1-2; unclear D gene. V lost 4 bases and J lost 1, with 16 bases in between. The CDR3 contains 16 residues. Germline-derived CDR1 and CDR2 are MGHDK and SYGVNS. The CDR3 DNA is TGTGCCAGCAGTGCTTCGACGGGAAAGCTTAACTATGGCTACACCTTC. Its protein product is CASSASTGKLNYGYTF.

This clone was counted between two and nine times. The CDR3 loop is CASSAEVGSDTQYF. In DNA form, the CDR3 reads TGCGCCAGCAGTGCTGAGGTAGGATCAGATACGCAGTATTTT. The chain carries TRBV10-1 and TRBJ2-3, with D uncertain. Germline values: CDR1 WNHNN, CDR2 SYGVQD (reference sequence). The CDR3 runs 14 residues. V lost 4 bases and J 4 bases, leaving 12 bases between the germline ends.

This chain connects TRBV7-9 to TRBJ2-1; TRBD2 agrees at 7 bases. CDR1 and CDR2 (germline): SEHNR, FQNEAQ (reference sequence). This CDR3 region has 13 residues. The junction had 3 bases not matched to a gene; V was cut back by 4 bases and J by 6 bases. In DNA form, the CDR3 reads TGTGCCAGCAGCTCCGGGACTACCAATGAGCAGTTCTTC. It codes for CASSSGTTNEQFF.

The genes are TRBV5-1 and TRBJ1-1, with 9 bases identical to TRBD1. From germline, CDR1 is SGHRS and CDR2 YFSETQ. The CDR3 length is 16 residues. With V trimmed by 5 bases and J by 1 base, 9 bases remained unmatched. CDR3 DNA: TGCGCCAGCAGGGGGCCGGGACAGGGATCGAACACTGAAGCTTTCTTT. Its protein is CASRGPGQGSNTEAFF. Based on the CDR3 plus reference TRBV5-1 and TRBJ1-1, the full variable domain is KAGVTQTPRYLIKTRGQQVTLSCSPISGHRSVSWYQQTPGQGLQFLFEYFSETQRNKGNFPGRFSGRQFSNSRSEMNVSTLELGDSALYLCASRGPGQGSNTEAFFGQGTRLTVV.

This chain joins TRBV18 and TRBJ2-7, with D perhaps matching TRBD2 (7 bases). The CDR3 runs 14 residues. CDR1 KGHSH and CDR2 LQKENI come from the germline V gene. Trimming shortened V by 3 bases and J by 7 bases, and 16 bases separated the two germline ends. CDR3 DNA: TGTGCCAGCTCACCGCAAGGGGGGGCCCCTGAGCAGTACTTC. Protein sequence: CASSPQGGAPEQYF.

The chain links TRBV18 to TRBJ2-3; weak D call: TRBD2 (5 bases). CDR1 is KGHSH and CDR2 is LQKENI in the germline V gene. Between the trimmed V and J ends, which lost 3 bases and 2 bases, there was a span of 6 bases. The CDR3 loop spans 13 amino acids. This CDR3 is CASSPRDTDTQYF. CDR3 bases: TGTGCCAGCTCACCTCGGGACACAGATACGCAGTATTTT.

This rearrangement joins TRBV21-1 to TRBJ2-3; the D call in the table, TRBD2, was not verified against the DNA. TRBV21-1 is shown as a pseudogene. The length of the CDR3 is 10 residues. In DNA form, the CDR3 reads TGTGCCAGCAGCAAAGGAGAGGTCAATTTT. Residues: CASSKGEVNF.

This chain links TRBV4-1 with TRBJ1-2, with TRBD1 identical over 7 bases. The germline CDR1 and CDR2 sequences are MGHRA and YSYEKL. The CDR3 covers 13 residues. V was pared by 2 bases and J by 8 bases, with 5 bases of the junction left unmatched. The CDR3 DNA is TGCGCCAGCAGCCAACAGGGGGTAAACGGCTACACCTTC. Protein: CASSQQGVNGYTF.

The chain joins TRBV7-2 to TRBJ2-7, with 7 bases fitting TRBD1. The CDR3 covers 14 residues. CDR1 and CDR2 (germline): SGHTA, FQGNSA. J was trimmed by 3 bases and V by 3 bases; bases with no gene match: 5. CDR3 protein: CASSFSRGNYEQYF. As DNA, the CDR3 is TGTGCCAGCAGCTTCTCCAGGGGGAACTACGAGCAGTACTTC. Drawing the rest from reference TRBV7-2 and TRBJ2-7, the complete variable domain is GAGVSQSPSNKVTEKGKDVELRCDPISGHTALYWYRQSLGQGLEFLIYFQGNSAPDKSGLPSDRFSAERTGGSVSTLTIQRTQQEDSAVYLCASSFSRGNYEQYFGPGTRLTVT.

The J gene is TRBJ1-5, the V gene TRBV5-6; 8 nucleotides align to TRBD1. The CDR3 is 18 residues long. Looked up from germline, CDR1 is SGHDT and CDR2 is YYEEEE. J was trimmed by 3 bases and V by 2 bases; bases with no gene match: 13. CDR3 nucleotides: TGTGCCAGCAGCTTAATAGGACAGGGAAGTAAATACAATCAGCCCCAGCATTTT. The encoded protein is CASSLIGQGSKYNQPQHF. The full variable domain, in which reference TRBV5-6 and TRBJ1-5 provide the parts outside the CDR3, is DAGVTQSPTHLIKTRGQQVTLRCSPKSGHDTVSWYQQALGQGPQFIFQYYEEEERQRGNFPDRFSGHQFPNYSSELNVNALLLGDSALYLCASSLIGQGSKYNQPQHFGDGTRLSIL.

In the case of this clone: Other DNA sequences of this sample code for an identical CDR3. The J gene is TRBJ1-4, the V gene TRBV30; D is unresolved. There are 12 residues in the CDR3. Trimming left V 3 bases short and J 8 bases short, with 10 bases between. CDR1 and CDR2 from the germline V gene are GTSNPN and SVGIG (reference sequence). CDR3 nucleotides: TGTGCCTGGAGCAGTGCGGGGGAAAAACTGTTTTTT. Protein: CAWSSAGEKLFF.

The chain joins TRBV2 to TRBJ1-2, with 8 positions matching TRBD1. The germline V gene has CDR1 SNHLY and CDR2 FYNNEI. This CDR3 region has 15 residues. Losses at the gene ends were 5 bases for V and 4 bases for J; bases not matched to a gene: 9. Here the CDR3 DNA reads TGTGCCAGCAGTTTGACAGGGGCAGAAAGCTATGGCTACACCTTC. It encodes CASSLTGAESYGYTF. Combining the CDR3 with reference TRBV2 and TRBJ1-2 gives the whole variable domain EPEVTQTPSHQVTQMGQEVILRCVPISNHLYFYWYRQILGQKVEFLVSFYNNEISEKSEIFDDQFSVERPDGSNFTLKIRSTKLEDSAMYFCASSLTGAESYGYTFGSGTRLTVV.

The sample holds a few counts of this clone. This rearrangement joins TRBV5-4 to TRBJ2-6, with 11 bases aligning to TRBD1. Germline loops: CDR1 SGHNT, CDR2 YYREEE (reference sequence). This CDR3 is 18 amino acids long. J was trimmed by 3 bases and V by 4 bases; bases with no gene match: 9. This CDR3 reads CASSQSGQGVFGANVLTF. DNA of the CDR3: TGTGCCAGCAGCCAGTCGGGACAGGGGGTTTTTGGGGCCAACGTCCTGACTTTC. The entire variable domain, with the rest obtained from reference TRBV5-4 and TRBJ2-6, is as follows: ETGVTQSPTHLIKTRGQQVTLRCSSQSGHNTVSWYQQALGQGPQFIFQYYREEENGRGNFPPRFSGLQFPNYSSELNVNALELDDSALYLCASSQSGQGVFGANVLTFGAGSRLTVL.

The chain joins TRBV2 to TRBJ2-3; 7 bases match TRBD2. This CDR3 spans 16 amino acids. The J segment lost 4 bases and the V segment lost 8 bases, leaving 15 bases of the junction unmatched. Germline V CDR1 and CDR2: SNHLY, FYNNEI. The CDR3 nucleotides read TGTGCCAGCGGGTCAATGGGAGGGTTAGGGGCAGATACGCAGTATTTT. Residues: CASGSMGGLGADTQYF.

The chain uses TRBV7-8 and TRBJ1-5; TRBD1 might be the D (6 bases). V was shortened by 3 bases and J by 1 base, with 13 bases between the two germline ends. Germline CDR1 SGHVS, CDR2 FQNEAQ. This CDR3 contains 16 residues. CDR3: CASSFARGVSNQPQHF. The CDR3 coding sequence is TGTGCCAGCAGCTTCGCCAGGGGTGTGAGCAATCAGCCCCAGCATTTT.

The chain couples TRBV5-6 to TRBJ1-6; TRBD1 aligns across 7 bases. Germline V gene lookup returns CDR1 SGHDT and CDR2 YYEEEE. Losses at the gene ends were 4 bases for V and 9 bases for J; bases not matched to a gene: 4. There are 13 residues in the CDR3. The chain's CDR3 is CASSSTGVSPLHF. The CDR3 nucleotides read TGTGCCAGCAGCAGTACAGGGGTTTCACCCCTCCACTTT. Complete variable domain (other parts from reference TRBV5-6 and TRBJ1-6): DAGVTQSPTHLIKTRGQQVTLRCSPKSGHDTVSWYQQALGQGPQFIFQYYEEEERQRGNFPDRFSGHQFPNYSSELNVNALLLGDSALYLCASSSTGVSPLHFGNGTRLTVT.

To note about this clone: A read error may account for a junction end that differs from germline. This chain uses TRBV10-3 with TRBJ2-7; a possible D gene is TRBD1 (6 bases). This CDR3 comprises 14 residues. In germline, CDR1 is ENHRY, CDR2 SYGVKD. This CDR3 reads CAVSESATGNEQYF. In DNA, the CDR3 is TGTGCCGTCAGTGAGTCGGCAACAGGGAACGAGCAGTACTTC.

Details on this clone: Compared with germline, one end of the junction differs, possibly owing to a read error. The rearrangement links TRBV4-1 to TRBJ2-7; 10 bases are a match to TRBD2. Germline CDR1 reads MGHRA; CDR2 reads YSYEKL. CDR3 length: 13 residues. In DNA form, the CDR3 reads TGCGCCAGCAGCGACGGACTAGCGGATCTTATAAGATTC. It codes for CASSDGLADLIRF.

The chain has TRBV6-5 and TRBJ2-7; 8 bases align to TRBD2. CDR3 size: 16 residues. V lost 0 bases, J lost 2 bases, and 6 bases stayed unmatched. From germline, CDR1 is MNHEY and CDR2 SVGAGI. The CDR3 sequence is CASSYSGTSGAYEQYF. The DNA for the CDR3 is TGTGCCAGCAGTTACTCGGGAACTAGCGGAGCCTACGAGCAGTACTTC.

In this sample, this clone turned up a few times. V gene TRBV5-4 combines with J gene TRBJ1-5; 10 nucleotides align to TRBD1. Unmatched junction bases numbered 1, after V lost 4 bases and J lost 6 bases. CDR1 and CDR2 (germline): SGHNT, YYREEE (reference sequence). The CDR3 spans 13 residues. The CDR3 nucleotides read TGTGCCAGCAGCAGGGACAGGGGTCAGCCCCAGCATTTT. The encoded protein is CASSRDRGQPQHF.

The chain carries TRBV4-1 and TRBJ1-1, with TRBD1 as a possible D gene (5 bases). Germline CDR1 MGHRA, CDR2 YSYEKL. The CDR3 length is 15 residues. Deletions cut 4 bases from V and 1 base from J, with 13 bases between. The CDR3 coding sequence is TGCGCCAGCAGCCTGAGTGGGGGAGGGAACACTGAAGCTTTCTTT. Translation gives CASSLSGGGNTEAFF.